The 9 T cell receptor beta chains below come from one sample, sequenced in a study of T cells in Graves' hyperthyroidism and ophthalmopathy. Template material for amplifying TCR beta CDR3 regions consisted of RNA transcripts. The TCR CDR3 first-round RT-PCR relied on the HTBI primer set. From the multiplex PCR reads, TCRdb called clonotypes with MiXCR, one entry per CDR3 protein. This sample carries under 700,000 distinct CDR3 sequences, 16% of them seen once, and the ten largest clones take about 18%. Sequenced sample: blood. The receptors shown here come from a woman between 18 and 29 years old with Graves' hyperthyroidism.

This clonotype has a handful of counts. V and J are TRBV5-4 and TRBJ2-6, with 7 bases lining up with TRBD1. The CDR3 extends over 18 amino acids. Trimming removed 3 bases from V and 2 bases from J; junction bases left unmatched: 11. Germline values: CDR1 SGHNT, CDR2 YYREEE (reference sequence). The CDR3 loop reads CASSSSRQGRTGANVLTF. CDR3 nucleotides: TGTGCCAGCAGCTCTAGTCGACAGGGTCGGACTGGGGCCAACGTCCTGACTTTC.

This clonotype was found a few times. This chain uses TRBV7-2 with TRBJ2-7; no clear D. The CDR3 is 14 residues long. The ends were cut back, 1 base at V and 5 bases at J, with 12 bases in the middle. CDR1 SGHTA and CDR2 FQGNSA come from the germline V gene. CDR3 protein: CASSLGRNYDEQYF. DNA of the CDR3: TGTGCCAGCAGCTTAGGAAGGAACTACGACGAGCAGTACTTC.

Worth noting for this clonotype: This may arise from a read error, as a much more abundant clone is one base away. CDR3 DNA: TGTGCCAGCAGCGGTACAACAGGGGGCTATAAGCAGTTCTTC. This codes for CASSGTTGGYKQFF. The V and J genes are TRBV3-1 and TRBJ2-1; 9 positions agree with TRBD1. Germline lookup yields CDR1 LGHDT and CDR2 YNNKEL (reference sequence). The CDR3 runs to 14 residues. V trimming: 5 bases; J trimming: 11 bases; junction bases outside the gene matches: 10.

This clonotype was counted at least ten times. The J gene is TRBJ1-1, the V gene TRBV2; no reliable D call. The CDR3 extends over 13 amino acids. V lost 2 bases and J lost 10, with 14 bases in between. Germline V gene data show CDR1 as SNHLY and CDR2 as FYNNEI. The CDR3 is CASSENPSRLAFF. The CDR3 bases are TGTGCCAGCAGTGAAAATCCCTCCCGCCTAGCTTTCTTT.

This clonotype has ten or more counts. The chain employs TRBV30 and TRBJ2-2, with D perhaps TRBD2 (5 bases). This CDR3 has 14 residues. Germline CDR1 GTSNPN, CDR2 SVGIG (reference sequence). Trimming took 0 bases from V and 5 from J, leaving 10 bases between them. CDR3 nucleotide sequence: TGTGCCTGGAGTGTACTCAGAGGGACCGGGGAGCTGTTTTTT. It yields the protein CAWSVLRGTGELFF.

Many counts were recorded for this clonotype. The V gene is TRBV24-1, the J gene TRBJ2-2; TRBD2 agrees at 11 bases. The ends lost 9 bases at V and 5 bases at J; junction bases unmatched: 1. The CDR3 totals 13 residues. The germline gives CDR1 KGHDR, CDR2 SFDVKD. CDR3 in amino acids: CATRTSGTGELFF. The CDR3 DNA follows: TGTGCCACCCGGACTAGCGGGACCGGGGAGCTGTTTTTT.

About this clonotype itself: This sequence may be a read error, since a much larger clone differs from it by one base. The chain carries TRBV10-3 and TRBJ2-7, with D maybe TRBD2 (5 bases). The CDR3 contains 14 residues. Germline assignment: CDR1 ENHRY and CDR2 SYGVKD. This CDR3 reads CATSPQTTYYEQYF. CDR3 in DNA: TGTGCCACCAGTCCCCAGACTACCTACTACGAGCAGTACTTC.

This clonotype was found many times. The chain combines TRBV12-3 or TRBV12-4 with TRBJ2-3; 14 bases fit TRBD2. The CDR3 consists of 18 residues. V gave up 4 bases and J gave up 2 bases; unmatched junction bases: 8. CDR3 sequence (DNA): TGTGCCAGCAGTTCTCGGCGACTAGCGGGAGGGTTCACAGATACGCAGTATTTT. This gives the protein CASSSRRLAGGFTDTQYF.

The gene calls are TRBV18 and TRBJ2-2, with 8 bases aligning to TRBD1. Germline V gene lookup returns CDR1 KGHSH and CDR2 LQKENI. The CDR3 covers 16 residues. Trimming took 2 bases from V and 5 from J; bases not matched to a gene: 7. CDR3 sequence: CASSPNTGGRTGELFF. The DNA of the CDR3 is TGTGCCAGCTCACCAAATACAGGGGGAAGAACCGGGGAGCTGTTTTTT.